These 21 T cell receptor beta chains were all obtained from the same sample, sequenced in a study of blood T cell repertoires in COVID-19. TCRdb's copy holds only in-frame clones and misses some; the assay was immunoSEQ multiplex PCR. The table shows a few hundred thousand clones, with approximately 80% occurring only once. The sequencing sample was made of peripheral blood. The receptors stem from a human donor in a cohort sampled during active COVID-19.

The rearrangement uses TRBV6-6 and TRBJ1-4; tentative D call: TRBD1 (5 bases). The CDR3 extends over 14 amino acids. The germline V gene encodes CDR1 MNHNY and CDR2 SVGAGI (reference sequence). The V end lost 2 bases, the J end lost 2 bases, and 6 bases lay between the germline ends. As DNA, the CDR3 is TGTGCCAGCAGTTACGGGGGGACTAATGAAAAACTGTTTTTT. It encodes CASSYGGTNEKLFF.

This clone was picked up one time. The V call is TRBV6-2 or TRBV6-3, the J call TRBJ2-2; 14 bases map to TRBD2. Germline V CDR1 and CDR2: MNHEY, SVGEGT. Trimming at V came to 4 bases and at J to 5 bases, leaving 12 bases not matched to a gene. This CDR3 is 19 amino acids long. The CDR3 sequence: CASSSRLAGGPGRTGELFF. The CDR3 nucleotides are TGTGCCAGCAGTTCCCGACTAGCGGGGGGGCCGGGAAGGACCGGGGAGCTGTTTTTT.

This chain connects TRBV5-1 to TRBJ2-1, with TRBD2 matching over 13 bases. V lost 5 bases and J lost 6; bases outside the gene matches: 11. The CDR3 has 17 residues. Germline V gives CDR1 SGHRS, CDR2 YFSETQ. CDR3 sequence (DNA): TGCGCCAGCAGTCCGGCAGGACTAGCGGGAGTGTTCAATGAGCAGTTCTTC. Its translation: CASSPAGLAGVFNEQFF.

The chain is built from TRBV18 and TRBJ2-2; TRBD1 aligns across 9 bases. The ends lost 2 bases at V and 3 bases at J; junction bases unmatched: 7. Germline V gives CDR1 KGHSH, CDR2 LQKENI. The CDR3 covers 17 residues. CDR3 nucleotides: TGTGCCAGCTCACCAAGTGTACAGGGGGCCGACACCGGGGAGCTGTTTTTT. Residues: CASSPSVQGADTGELFF.

V and J are TRBV6-5 and TRBJ1-1, with TRBD1 matching 9 bases. Per the germline V gene, CDR1 is MNHEY and CDR2 is SVGAGI. Germline trimming cut 7 bases from V and 1 base from J; bases unmatched to any gene: 7. The CDR3 has 15 residues. DNA of the CDR3: TGTGCCAGCAACCCACAGGGGGCCACGAACACTGAAGCTTTCTTT. Translation: CASNPQGATNTEAFF.

This chain connects TRBV19 to TRBJ2-7; 10 bases map to TRBD1. There are 18 residues in the CDR3. Trimming took 6 bases from V and 4 from J; bases not matched to a gene: 18. Germline V gene lookup returns CDR1 LNHDA and CDR2 SQIVND (reference sequence). In DNA form, the CDR3 reads TGTGCCAGTAGCTCAGGACCTCGGGGACAGGGGAGGATTTACGAGCAGTACTTC. It encodes CASSSGPRGQGRIYEQYF. Full variable domain (remainder filled in from reference TRBV19 and TRBJ2-7): DGGITQSPKYLFRKEGQNVTLSCEQNLNHDAMYWYRQDPGQGLRLIYYSQIVNDFQKGDIAEGYSVSREKKESFPLTVTSAQKNPTAFYLCASSSGPRGQGRIYEQYFGPGTRLTVT.

The chain links TRBV7-2 to TRBJ2-1; TRBD1 matches 7 bases. The J segment lost 3 bases and the V segment lost 5 bases, leaving 1 base of the junction unmatched. The germline V gene encodes CDR1 SGHTA and CDR2 FQGNSA. This CDR3 contains 13 residues. CDR3 sequence reads: CASSRDSYNEQFF. The CDR3 DNA sequence: TGTGCCAGCAGCCGGGACAGCTACAATGAGCAGTTCTTC.

The rearrangement links TRBV4-1 to TRBJ1-2; D is possibly TRBD1 (5 bases). This CDR3 has 17 amino acids. Germline V gene sequence: CDR1 MGHRA, CDR2 YSYEKL. Between the trimmed V and J ends, which lost 0 bases and 1 base, there was a span of 15 bases. The CDR3 bases are TGCGCCAGCAGCCAAGAGTCAGGGCGGGGGTTTAACTATGGCTACACCTTC. Translated: CASSQESGRGFNYGYTF.

The CDR3 coding sequence is TGTGCCACCCGAAGACAGGTATACTACGAGCAGTACTTC. Its protein is CATRRQVYYEQYF. The chain joins TRBV6-5 to TRBJ2-7; D perhaps matches TRBD1 (6 bases). CDR1 MNHEY and CDR2 SVGAGI come from the germline V gene. V shed 10 bases and J shed 3 bases, with 16 bases lying between them. CDR3 size: 13 residues.

This sequence joins TRBV19 and TRBJ1-1, with D uncertain. The V gene lost 6 bases and the J gene lost 1 base, with 15 bases spanning the gap. The CDR3 length is 15 residues. The V gene's germline CDR1 is LNHDA and CDR2 SQIVND (reference sequence). The CDR3 DNA sequence: TGTGCCAGTAGACCGGAGTACGCGGCGAACACTGAAGCTTTCTTT. It encodes CASRPEYAANTEAFF.

This clone appeared a single time. The chain combines TRBV7-9 with TRBJ2-7, with 9 bases identical to TRBD1. V lost 4 bases, J lost 1 base, and 8 bases stayed unmatched. Germline V CDR1 and CDR2: SEHNR, FQNEAQ (reference sequence). The CDR3 runs to 16 residues. For the CDR3, the DNA is TGTGCCAGCAGCTCCGGCGGGACAGGGATATCCTACGAGCAGTACTTC. Its protein product is CASSSGGTGISYEQYF.

J is TRBJ2-7 and V is TRBV6-5, with 8 positions matching TRBD1. Trimming cost V 7 bases and J 3 bases; bases outside gene matches: 8. This CDR3 has 14 amino acids. Germline-derived CDR1 and CDR2 are MNHEY and SVGAGI. The CDR3 sequence: CASTYRGQGYEQYF. The DNA for the CDR3 is TGTGCCAGCACATACCGCGGACAGGGCTACGAGCAGTACTTC.

The chain employs TRBV7-3 and TRBJ2-2; 9 positions match TRBD1. Germline lookup yields CDR1 SGHTA and CDR2 FQGTGA. J was trimmed by 6 bases and V by 5 bases; bases with no gene match: 7. This CDR3 has 15 amino acids. The CDR3 DNA follows: TGTGCCAGCAGCCCGCGCCGACAGGGGGCCGGGGAGCTGTTTTTT. It is translated as CASSPRRQGAGELFF.

This clone was counted a single time. CDR3 in DNA: TGCGCCAGCAAATCTTCGGGGACAGGTGGAAACACCATATATTTT. This translates into CASKSSGTGGNTIYF. The chain has TRBV5-1 and TRBJ1-3, with TRBD1 identical over 8 bases. The V segment lost 6 bases and the J segment 3 bases; nucleotides outside the gene matches: 8. CDR3 size: 15 residues. Germline V gene lookup returns CDR1 SGHRS and CDR2 YFSETQ.

V and J are TRBV5-5 and TRBJ2-1; no clear D. The CDR3 consists of 12 residues. Germline V CDR1 and CDR2: SGHKS, YYEKEE (reference sequence). The germline V and J ends were trimmed by 2 bases and 10 bases, with 10 bases remaining between them. The CDR3: CASSFRGNEQFF. The CDR3 DNA sequence: TGTGCCAGCAGCTTCCGCGGCAACGAGCAGTTCTTC.

This clone was seen many times. The V and J genes are TRBV11-2 and TRBJ1-1; 9 positions agree with TRBD1. This CDR3 spans 15 amino acids. Per germline, CDR1 SGHAT and CDR2 FQNNGV. J gave up 4 bases and V 4 bases, and 7 bases lay outside the gene matches. CDR3 coding DNA: TGTGCCAGCAGCTGGGGGACAGGGTGGAGCACTGAAGCTTTCTTT. Its translation is CASSWGTGWSTEAFF.

This rearrangement joins TRBV7-9 to TRBJ2-6; D call uncertain. Germline CDR1 and CDR2: SEHNR and FQNEAQ (reference sequence). V was clipped by 0 bases and J by 1 base, with 4 bases between them. The CDR3 covers 15 residues. This chain's CDR3 is CASSLARSGANVLTF. The CDR3 DNA follows: TGTGCCAGCAGCTTAGCTCGGTCTGGGGCCAACGTCCTGACTTTC.

The gene calls are TRBV6-1 and TRBJ1-2; TRBD1 is a possible D gene (6 bases). Germline-derived CDR1 and CDR2 are MNHNS and SASEGT. The CDR3 runs 14 residues. Trimming removed 0 bases from V and 4 bases from J, with 9 bases in between. CDR3 region: CASSEAGHLYGYTF. CDR3 nucleotide sequence: TGTGCCAGCAGTGAAGCGGGACACCTCTATGGCTACACCTTC.

V is TRBV13 and J is TRBJ1-3; 8 bases map to TRBD1. The CDR3 runs 15 residues. Germline trimming cut 4 bases from V and 4 bases from J; bases unmatched to any gene: 6. Germline CDR1 PRHDT, CDR2 FYEKMQ (reference sequence). CDR3 DNA: TGTGCCAGCAGCTCCATGAGGGACAGGGGAAACACCATATATTTT. It specifies CASSSMRDRGNTIYF.

This sequence joins TRBV11-2 and TRBJ1-3; D is ambiguous. The V end lost 1 base, the J end lost 3 bases, and 10 bases lay between the germline ends. The CDR3 has 15 amino acids. CDR1 is SGHAT and CDR2 is FQNNGV in the germline V gene. DNA of the CDR3: TGTGCCAGCAGCTTAGTCTGGGCCAGTGGAAACACCATATATTTT. Amino acid sequence: CASSLVWASGNTIYF. Using reference TRBV11-2 and TRBJ1-3 for the parts outside the CDR3, the full variable domain is EAGVAQSPRYKIIEKRQSVAFWCNPISGHATLYWYQQILGQGPKLLIQFQNNGVVDDSQLPKDRFSAERLKGVDSTLKIQPAKLEDSAVYLCASSLVWASGNTIYFGEGSWLTVV.

This clone showed up many times. This chain uses TRBV6-6 with TRBJ2-7, with TRBD1 as a possible D gene (5 bases). The CDR3 has 12 residues. V lost 11 bases and J 2 bases, leaving 13 bases between the germline ends. The germline V gene has CDR1 MNHNY and CDR2 SVGAGI (reference sequence). Here the CDR3 DNA reads TGTGCCGTGGGGCAGGGTACCTACGAGCAGTACTTC. Protein sequence: CAVGQGTYEQYF.